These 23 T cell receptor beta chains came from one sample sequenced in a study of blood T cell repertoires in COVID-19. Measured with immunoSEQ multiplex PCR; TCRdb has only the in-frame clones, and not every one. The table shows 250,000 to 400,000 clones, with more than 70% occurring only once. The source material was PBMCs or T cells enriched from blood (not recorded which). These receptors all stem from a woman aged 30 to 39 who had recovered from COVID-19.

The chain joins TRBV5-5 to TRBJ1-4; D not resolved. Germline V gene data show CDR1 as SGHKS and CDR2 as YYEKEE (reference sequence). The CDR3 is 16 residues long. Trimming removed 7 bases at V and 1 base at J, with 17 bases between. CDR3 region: CASGDLRGITNEKLFF. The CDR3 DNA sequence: TGTGCCAGCGGAGACCTCCGGGGTATAACTAATGAAAAACTGTTTTTT.

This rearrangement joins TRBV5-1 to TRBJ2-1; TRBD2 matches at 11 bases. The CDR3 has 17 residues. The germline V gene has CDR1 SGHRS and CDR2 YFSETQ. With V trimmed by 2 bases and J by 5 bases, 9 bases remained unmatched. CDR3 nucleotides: TGCGCCAGCAGCTTCCGACTAGCGGGGACTACGAACAATGAGCAGTTCTTC. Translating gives CASSFRLAGTTNNEQFF.

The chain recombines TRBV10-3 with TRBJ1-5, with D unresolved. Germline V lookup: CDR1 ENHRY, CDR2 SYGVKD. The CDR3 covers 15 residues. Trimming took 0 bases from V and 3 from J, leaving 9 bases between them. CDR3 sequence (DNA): TGTGCCATCAGTGAGTCGAGCCCTTTCAATCAGCCCCAGCATTTT. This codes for CAISESSPFNQPQHF.

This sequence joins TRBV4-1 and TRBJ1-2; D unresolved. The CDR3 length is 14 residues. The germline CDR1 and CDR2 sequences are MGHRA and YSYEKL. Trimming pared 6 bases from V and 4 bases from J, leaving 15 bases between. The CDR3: CASSRRGDGYGYTF. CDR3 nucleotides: TGCGCCAGCAGTAGGCGGGGTGACGGCTATGGCTACACCTTC.

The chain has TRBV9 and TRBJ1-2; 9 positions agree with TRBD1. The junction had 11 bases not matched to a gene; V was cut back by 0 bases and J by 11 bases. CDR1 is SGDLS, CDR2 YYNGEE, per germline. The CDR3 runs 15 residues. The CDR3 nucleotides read TGTGCCAGCAGCGTAGAGGGGACAGGGAGTCTACGTTACACCTTC. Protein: CASSVEGTGSLRYTF.

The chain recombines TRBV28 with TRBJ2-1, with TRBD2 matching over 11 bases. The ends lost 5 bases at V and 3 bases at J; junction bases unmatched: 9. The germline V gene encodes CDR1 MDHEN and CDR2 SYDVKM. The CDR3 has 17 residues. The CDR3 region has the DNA TGTGCCAGCAGTATACCTCCGGGACTAGCGGTCTACAATGAGCAGTTCTTC. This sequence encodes CASSIPPGLAVYNEQFF.

CDR3 DNA sequence: TGCGCCAGCAGCCAAGCCCCCCCCAGGGATACGCAGTATTTT. Its translation is CASSQAPPRDTQYF. The chain links TRBV4-3 to TRBJ2-3; no firm D call. Germline V gene lookup returns CDR1 LGHNA and CDR2 YSLEER. V lost 1 base and J lost 6, with 11 bases in between. This CDR3 has 14 amino acids.

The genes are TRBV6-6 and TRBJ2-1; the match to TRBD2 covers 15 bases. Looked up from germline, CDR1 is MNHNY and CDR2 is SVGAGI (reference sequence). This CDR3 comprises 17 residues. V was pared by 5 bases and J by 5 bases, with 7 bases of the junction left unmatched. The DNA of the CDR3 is TGTGCCAGCAGTCCCCGGACTAGCGGGGGGGCCCACAATGAGCAGTTCTTC. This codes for CASSPRTSGGAHNEQFF.

The CDR3 nucleotides read TGTGCCAGCAGGGGGCCCGGGACAGGCTTCTACGAGCAGTACTTC. Protein sequence: CASRGPGTGFYEQYF. The genes are TRBV6-5 and TRBJ2-7; 8 nucleotides match TRBD1. V dropped 6 bases and J dropped 3; count of bases not matched to a gene: 10. This CDR3 has 15 amino acids. Germline V gives CDR1 MNHEY, CDR2 SVGAGI.

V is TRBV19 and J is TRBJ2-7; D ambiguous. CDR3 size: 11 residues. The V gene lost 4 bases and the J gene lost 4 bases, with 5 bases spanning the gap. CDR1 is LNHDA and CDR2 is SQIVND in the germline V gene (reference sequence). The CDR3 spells CASSNSYEQYF. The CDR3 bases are TGTGCCAGTAGTAATTCTTACGAGCAGTACTTC.

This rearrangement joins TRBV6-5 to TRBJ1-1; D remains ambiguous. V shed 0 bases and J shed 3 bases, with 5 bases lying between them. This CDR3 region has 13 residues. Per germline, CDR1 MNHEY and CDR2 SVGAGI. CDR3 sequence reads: CASSYSADTEAFF. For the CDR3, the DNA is TGTGCCAGCAGTTACTCAGCGGACACTGAAGCTTTCTTT.

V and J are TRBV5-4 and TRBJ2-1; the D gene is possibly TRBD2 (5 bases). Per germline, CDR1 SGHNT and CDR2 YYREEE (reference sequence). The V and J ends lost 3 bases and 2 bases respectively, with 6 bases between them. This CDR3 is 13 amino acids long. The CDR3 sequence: CASSSTTYNEQFF. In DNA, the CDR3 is TGTGCCAGCAGCTCGACTACCTACAATGAGCAGTTCTTC.

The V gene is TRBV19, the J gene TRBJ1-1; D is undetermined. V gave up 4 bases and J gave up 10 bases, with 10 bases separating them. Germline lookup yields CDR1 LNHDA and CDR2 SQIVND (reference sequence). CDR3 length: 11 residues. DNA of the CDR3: TGTGCCAGTAGTAACTGTTTCCGAGCTTTCTTT. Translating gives CASSNCFRAFF.

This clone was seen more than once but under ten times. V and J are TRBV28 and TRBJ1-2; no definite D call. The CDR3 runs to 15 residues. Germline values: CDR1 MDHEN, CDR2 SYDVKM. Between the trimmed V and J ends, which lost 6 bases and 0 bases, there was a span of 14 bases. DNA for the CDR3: TGTGCCAGCAGCCCCGCAGACACTGCTAACTATGGCTACACCTTC. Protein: CASSPADTANYGYTF.

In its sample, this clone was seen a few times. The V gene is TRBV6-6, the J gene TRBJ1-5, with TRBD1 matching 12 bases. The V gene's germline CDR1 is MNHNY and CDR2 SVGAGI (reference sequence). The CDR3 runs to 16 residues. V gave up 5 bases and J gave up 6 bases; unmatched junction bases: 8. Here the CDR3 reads CASSRTGTGGGQPQHF. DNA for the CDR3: TGTGCCAGCAGTCGAACCGGGACAGGGGGCGGTCAGCCCCAGCATTTT.

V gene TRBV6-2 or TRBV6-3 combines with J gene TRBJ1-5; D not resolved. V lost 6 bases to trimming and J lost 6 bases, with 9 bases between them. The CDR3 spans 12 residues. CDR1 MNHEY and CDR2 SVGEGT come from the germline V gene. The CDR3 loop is CASSRRSQPQHF. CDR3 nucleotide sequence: TGTGCCAGCAGCCGTAGAAGTCAGCCCCAGCATTTT.

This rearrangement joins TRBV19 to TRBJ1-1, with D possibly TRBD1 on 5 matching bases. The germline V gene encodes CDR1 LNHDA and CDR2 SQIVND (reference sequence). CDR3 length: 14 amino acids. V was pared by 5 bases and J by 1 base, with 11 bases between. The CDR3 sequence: CASSPGGWNTEAFF. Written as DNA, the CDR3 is TGTGCCAGTAGTCCCGGGGGATGGAACACTGAAGCTTTCTTT.

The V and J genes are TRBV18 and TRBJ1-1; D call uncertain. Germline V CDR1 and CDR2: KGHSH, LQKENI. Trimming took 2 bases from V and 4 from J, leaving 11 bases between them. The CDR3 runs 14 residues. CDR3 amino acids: CASSPNQVATEAFF. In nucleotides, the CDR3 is TGTGCCAGCTCACCAAATCAAGTGGCCACTGAAGCTTTCTTT.

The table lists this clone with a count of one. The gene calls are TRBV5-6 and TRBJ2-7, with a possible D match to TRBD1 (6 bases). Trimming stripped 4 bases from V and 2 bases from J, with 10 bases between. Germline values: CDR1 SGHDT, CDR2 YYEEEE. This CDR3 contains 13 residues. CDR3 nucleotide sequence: TGTGCCAGCAGCCCCCGGACAGCCTACGAGCAGTACTTC. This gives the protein CASSPRTAYEQYF.

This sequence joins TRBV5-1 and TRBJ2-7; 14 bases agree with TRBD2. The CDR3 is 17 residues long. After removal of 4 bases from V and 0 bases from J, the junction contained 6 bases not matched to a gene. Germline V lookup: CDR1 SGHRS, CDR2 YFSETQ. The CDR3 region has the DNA TGCGCCAGCAGCGTGGGACTAGCGGGGGCCCCCTCCTACGAGCAGTACTTC. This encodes CASSVGLAGAPSYEQYF.

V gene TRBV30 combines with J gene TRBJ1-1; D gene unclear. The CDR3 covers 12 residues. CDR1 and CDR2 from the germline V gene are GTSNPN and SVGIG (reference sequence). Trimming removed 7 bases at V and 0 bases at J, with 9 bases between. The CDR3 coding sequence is TGTGCCTCTCAGAACATGAACACTGAAGCTTTCTTT. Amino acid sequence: CASQNMNTEAFF. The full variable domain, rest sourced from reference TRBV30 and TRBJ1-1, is SQTIHQWPATLVQPVGSPLSLECTVEGTSNPNLYWYRQAAGRGLQLLFYSVGIGQISSEVPQNLSASRPQDRQFILSSKKLLLSDSGFYLCASQNMNTEAFFGQGTRLTVV.

DNA for the CDR3: TGTGCCAGCAGTAACATCCGGGTTCCTAATGAAAAACTGTTTTTT. Translated: CASSNIRVPNEKLFF. The V gene is TRBV6-2 or TRBV6-3, the J gene TRBJ1-4; D unclear. Germline V gene data show CDR1 as MNHEY and CDR2 as SVGEGT. This CDR3 has 15 residues. V lost 5 bases to trimming and J lost 3 bases, with 13 bases between them.

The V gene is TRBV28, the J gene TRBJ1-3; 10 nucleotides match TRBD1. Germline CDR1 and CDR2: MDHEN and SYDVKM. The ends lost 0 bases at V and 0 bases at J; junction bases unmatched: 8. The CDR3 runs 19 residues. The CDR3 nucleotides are TGTGCCAGCAGTTTATGGACAGGGACAGGGGCCAGCTCTGGAAACACCATATATTTT. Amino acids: CASSLWTGTGASSGNTIYF. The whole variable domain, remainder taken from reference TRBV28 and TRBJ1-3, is DVKVTQSSRYLVKRTGEKVFLECVQDMDHENMFWYRQDPGLGLRLIYFSYDVKMKEKGDIPEGYSVSREKKERFSLILESASTNQTSMYLCASSLWTGTGASSGNTIYFGEGSWLTVV.